Following are 18 T cell receptor beta chains from one sample sequenced in a study of T cell responses to AZD1222 COVID-19 vaccine. This table comes from immunoSEQ multiplex PCR, and its TCRdb copy is limited to in-frame clones, with some not included. The data contain 99,000 or so clones, 75% to 90% of them singletons. The sample here was peripheral blood, taken on day 0 of AZD1222 vaccination. The origin of the receptors is an adult in good health.

This sequence joins TRBV19 and TRBJ2-1; 9 bases map to TRBD2. Germline V gene sequence: CDR1 LNHDA, CDR2 SQIVND (reference sequence). This CDR3 has 17 residues. The J segment lost 4 bases and the V segment lost 4 bases, leaving 11 bases of the junction unmatched. Written as DNA, the CDR3 is TGTGCCAGTAGTACGCAAGCGGGACTAGCCCCTTACAATGAGCAGTTCTTC. It specifies CASSTQAGLAPYNEQFF.

As to this clone: The same CDR3 is also encoded by other DNA sequences in this sample. This chain joins TRBV19 and TRBJ2-7, with TRBD1 matching over 10 bases. The CDR3 is made up of 14 amino acids. Trimming took 5 bases from V and 2 from J; bases not matched to a gene: 3. Germline CDR1 and CDR2: LNHDA and SQIVND (reference sequence). CDR3 amino acids: CASSRDRGPYEQYF. In DNA, the CDR3 is TGTGCCAGTAGTCGGGACAGGGGACCCTACGAGCAGTACTTC.

This clone was picked up a small number of times. The V call is TRBV5-1, the J call TRBJ2-5, with 9 bases aligning to TRBD1. Germline V gene sequence: CDR1 SGHRS, CDR2 YFSETQ. After removal of 3 bases from V and 3 bases from J, the junction contained 3 bases not matched to a gene. This CDR3 has 14 residues. CDR3 amino acids: CASSWDRVKETQYF. The CDR3 nucleotides are TGCGCCAGCAGCTGGGACAGGGTCAAAGAGACCCAGTACTTC.

This chain connects TRBV5-4 to TRBJ2-5, with D possibly matching TRBD2 (6 bases). The V end was cut by 3 bases, the J end by 5 bases, with 14 bases between. CDR1 SGHNT and CDR2 YYREEE come from the germline V gene (reference sequence). This CDR3 region has 14 residues. CDR3 bases: TGTGCCAGCAGCTCAGGTTCGGGAGTTGAGACCCAGTACTTC. Protein sequence: CASSSGSGVETQYF.

This CDR3 is CASGQGDYNSPLHF. CDR3 in DNA: TGCGCCAGCGGGCAGGGTGATTATAATTCACCCCTCCACTTT. V gene TRBV5-1 combines with J gene TRBJ1-6, with a weak D call TRBD1 (5 bases). The V end lost 7 bases, the J end lost 4 bases, and 12 bases lay between the germline ends. In germline, CDR1 is SGHRS, CDR2 YFSETQ. This CDR3 spans 14 amino acids.

The V and J genes are TRBV5-1 and TRBJ2-3, with 9 bases fitting TRBD2. The CDR3 spans 14 residues. Germline assignment: CDR1 SGHRS and CDR2 YFSETQ. Trimming took 1 base from V and 6 from J; bases not matched to a gene: 3. The CDR3: CASSLSGGWDTQYF. The CDR3 DNA reads TGCGCCAGCAGCTTGAGCGGGGGGTGGGATACGCAGTATTTT.

V usage is TRBV2 and J usage is TRBJ1-4, with 10 bases lining up with TRBD1. Germline loops: CDR1 SNHLY, CDR2 FYNNEI. The CDR3 runs to 15 residues. V lost 3 bases to trimming and J lost 8 bases; unmatched junction nucleotides: 6. CDR3 in amino acids: CASSDPTGGNEKLFF. The DNA of the CDR3 is TGTGCCAGCAGTGACCCGACAGGGGGCAACGAAAAACTGTTTTTT.

The J gene is TRBJ2-3, the V gene TRBV27; D perhaps matches TRBD1 (6 bases). The CDR3 spans 13 residues. Trimming cost V 8 bases and J 1 base, with 10 bases left between them. CDR1 is MNHEY, CDR2 SMNVEV, per germline (reference sequence). CDR3 protein: CASAYRGTDTQYF. CDR3 nucleotides: TGTGCCAGCGCCTACAGGGGCACAGATACGCAGTATTTT.

The genes are TRBV28 and TRBJ2-6; the D gene is possibly TRBD2 (5 bases). This CDR3 is built from 15 residues. Germline-derived CDR1 and CDR2 are MDHEN and SYDVKM. The ends were cut back, 2 bases at V and 3 bases at J, with 8 bases in the middle. The CDR3 nucleotides are TGTGCCAGCAGTTTAGCCGGGGATGGGGCCAACGTCCTGACTTTC. Its translation: CASSLAGDGANVLTF.

This clone came up once. The rearrangement uses TRBV24-1 and TRBJ2-2; TRBD1 aligns across 7 bases. Germline V lookup: CDR1 KGHDR, CDR2 SFDVKD. The CDR3 runs to 16 residues. V gave up 4 bases and J gave up 4 bases; unmatched junction bases: 8. CDR3 protein: CATSDSMTGRTGELFF. The CDR3 nucleotides are TGTGCCACCAGTGACTCTATGACAGGGCGCACCGGGGAGCTGTTTTTT.

The chain recombines TRBV7-2 with TRBJ2-7; TRBD1 agrees at 10 bases. Trimming took 2 bases from V and 7 from J; bases not matched to a gene: 8. CDR1 and CDR2 (germline): SGHTA, FQGNSA. This CDR3 has 15 residues. CDR3 bases: TGTGCCAGCAGCTTAAGGGGACAGGGGCGGTGGGAGCAGTACTTC. The encoded protein is CASSLRGQGRWEQYF.

The genes are TRBV5-1 and TRBJ2-3; D is uncertain. V lost 4 bases, J lost 4 bases, and 10 bases lay in between. Germline loops: CDR1 SGHRS, CDR2 YFSETQ. There are 13 residues in the CDR3. CDR3: CASSGPIADTQYF. CDR3 bases: TGCGCCAGCAGCGGGCCGATCGCAGATACGCAGTATTTT.

CDR3 sequence reads: CASSVGGYDNGYTF. As DNA, the CDR3 is TGTGCCAGCAGCGTAGGGGGGTATGATAATGGCTACACCTTC. This sequence joins TRBV9 and TRBJ1-2, with D tentatively TRBD1 (5 bases). V shed 0 bases and J shed 6 bases, with 12 bases lying between them. CDR3 size: 14 residues. Germline V gene data show CDR1 as SGDLS and CDR2 as YYNGEE.

J is TRBJ2-5 and V is TRBV5-1, with D perhaps TRBD1 (6 bases). The CDR3 totals 13 residues. Germline V gene data show CDR1 as SGHRS and CDR2 as YFSETQ. V shed 0 bases and J shed 8 bases, with 11 bases lying between them. CDR3 DNA sequence: TGCGCCAGCAGCTTGGGACAGGACAATACCCAGTACTTC. Its protein product is CASSLGQDNTQYF.

The chain joins TRBV30 to TRBJ1-6, with D possibly matching TRBD1 (5 bases). Germline V CDR1 and CDR2: GTSNPN, SVGIG (reference sequence). This CDR3 is built from 13 residues. Deletions cut 4 bases from V and 13 bases from J, with 17 bases between. CDR3 sequence: CAWMAQPWGPLHF. In DNA, the CDR3 is TGTGCCTGGATGGCCCAGCCATGGGGGCCCCTCCACTTT.

This sequence joins TRBV27 and TRBJ2-2, with D hard to call. The V gene's germline CDR1 is MNHEY and CDR2 SMNVEV (reference sequence). The CDR3 is made up of 17 amino acids. The V end was cut by 1 base, the J end by 3 bases, with 15 bases between. The DNA for the CDR3 is TGTGCCAGCAGTTTATTTAACTCTCCTCGATACACCGGGGAGCTGTTTTTT. It specifies CASSLFNSPRYTGELFF.

The chain links TRBV2 to TRBJ1-6; D not certain. The CDR3 is made up of 14 amino acids. Per germline, CDR1 SNHLY and CDR2 FYNNEI. Trimming removed 6 bases at V and 7 bases at J, with 13 bases between. The CDR3 reads CASRGRVRNSPLHF. In nucleotides, the CDR3 is TGTGCCAGCAGGGGAAGGGTACGGAATTCACCCCTCCACTTT.

The gene calls are TRBV14 and TRBJ2-1; no clear D. Germline CDR1 SGHDN, CDR2 FVKESK. CDR3 length: 17 amino acids. The V and J ends lost 0 bases and 0 bases respectively, with 12 bases between them. CDR3 DNA: TGTGCCAGCAGCCAAGATTGGGCGTTGAGCTCCTACAATGAGCAGTTCTTC. It specifies CASSQDWALSSYNEQFF.